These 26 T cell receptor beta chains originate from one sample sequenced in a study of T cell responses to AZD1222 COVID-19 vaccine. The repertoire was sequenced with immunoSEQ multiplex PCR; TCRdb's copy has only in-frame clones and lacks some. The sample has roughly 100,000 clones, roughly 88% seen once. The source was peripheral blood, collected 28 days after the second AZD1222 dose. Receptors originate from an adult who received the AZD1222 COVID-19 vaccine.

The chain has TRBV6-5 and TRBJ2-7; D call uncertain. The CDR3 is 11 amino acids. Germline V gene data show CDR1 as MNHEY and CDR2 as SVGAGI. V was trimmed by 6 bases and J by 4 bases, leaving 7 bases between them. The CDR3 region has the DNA TGTGCCAGCAGATTCGGGTACGAGCAGTACTTC. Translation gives CASRFGYEQYF.

The chain's CDR3 is CASSQDGGNDQPQHF. The DNA of the CDR3 is TGTGCCAGCAGCCAAGACGGGGGGAATGATCAGCCCCAGCATTTT. The V gene is TRBV3-1 (or the pseudogene TRBV3-2), the J gene TRBJ1-5; tentative D call: TRBD1 (5 bases). The V gene lost 0 bases and the J gene lost 5 bases, with 11 bases spanning the gap. Germline loops: CDR1 LGHDT, CDR2 YNNKEL (reference sequence). This CDR3 comprises 15 residues.

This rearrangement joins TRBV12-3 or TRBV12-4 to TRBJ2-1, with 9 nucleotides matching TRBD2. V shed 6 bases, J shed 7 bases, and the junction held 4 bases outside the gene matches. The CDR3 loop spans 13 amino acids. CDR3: CASRLAGINEQFF. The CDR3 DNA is TGTGCCAGCAGGCTAGCGGGGATAAATGAGCAGTTCTTC.

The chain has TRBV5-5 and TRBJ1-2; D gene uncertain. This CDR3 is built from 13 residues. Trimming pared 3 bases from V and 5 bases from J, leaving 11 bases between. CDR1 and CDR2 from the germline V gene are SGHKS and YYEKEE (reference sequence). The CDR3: CASSSDARYGYTF. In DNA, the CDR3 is TGTGCCAGCAGCTCGGACGCGAGATATGGCTACACCTTC.

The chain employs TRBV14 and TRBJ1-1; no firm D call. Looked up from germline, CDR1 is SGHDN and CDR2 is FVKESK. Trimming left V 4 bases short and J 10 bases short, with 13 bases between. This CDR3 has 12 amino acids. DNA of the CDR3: TGTGCCAGCAGCCTTTCCTTGACAAGAGCTTTCTTT. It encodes CASSLSLTRAFF.

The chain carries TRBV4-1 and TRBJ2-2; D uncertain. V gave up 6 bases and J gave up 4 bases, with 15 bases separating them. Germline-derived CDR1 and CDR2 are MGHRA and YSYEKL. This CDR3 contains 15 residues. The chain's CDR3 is CASRNLIGFTGELFF. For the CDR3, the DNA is TGCGCCAGCAGGAATCTTATAGGCTTCACCGGGGAGCTGTTTTTT.

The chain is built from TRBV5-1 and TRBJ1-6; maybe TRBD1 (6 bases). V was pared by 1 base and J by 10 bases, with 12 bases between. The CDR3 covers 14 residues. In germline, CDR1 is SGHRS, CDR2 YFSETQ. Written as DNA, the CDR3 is TGCGCCAGCAGCTTGACGACAGGTGGCTCACCCCTCCACTTT. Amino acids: CASSLTTGGSPLHF.

The CDR3 is CASTLGQDYYGYTF. The CDR3 DNA is TGCGCCAGCACCCTAGGGCAGGACTACTATGGCTACACCTTC. The chain recombines TRBV5-1 with TRBJ1-2; D not certain. The CDR3 has 14 amino acids. Trimming cost V 6 bases and J 3 bases, with 15 bases left between them. Germline V gene lookup returns CDR1 SGHRS and CDR2 YFSETQ.

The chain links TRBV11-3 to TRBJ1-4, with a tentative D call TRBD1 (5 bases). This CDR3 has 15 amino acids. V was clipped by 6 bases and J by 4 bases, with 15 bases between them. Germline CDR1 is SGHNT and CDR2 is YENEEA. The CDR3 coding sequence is TGTGCCAGCAGACTTTGGGTCGGGGGTAATGAAAAACTGTTTTTT. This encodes CASRLWVGGNEKLFF.

The CDR3 is CASSWTGGGYTF. CDR3 DNA sequence: TGCGCCAGCAGCTGGACAGGGGGCGGCTACACCTTC. The chain has TRBV5-1 and TRBJ1-2; 11 bases agree with TRBD1. CDR1 is SGHRS and CDR2 is YFSETQ in the germline V gene. CDR3 length: 12 amino acids. V lost 3 bases to trimming and J lost 8 bases; unmatched junction nucleotides: 0.

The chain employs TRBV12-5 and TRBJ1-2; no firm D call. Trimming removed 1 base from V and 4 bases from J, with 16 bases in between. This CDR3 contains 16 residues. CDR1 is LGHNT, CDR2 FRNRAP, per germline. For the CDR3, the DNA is TGTGCTAGTGGTTTGGATCCGGGCCGCCAACCCTATGGCTACACCTTC. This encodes CASGLDPGRQPYGYTF.

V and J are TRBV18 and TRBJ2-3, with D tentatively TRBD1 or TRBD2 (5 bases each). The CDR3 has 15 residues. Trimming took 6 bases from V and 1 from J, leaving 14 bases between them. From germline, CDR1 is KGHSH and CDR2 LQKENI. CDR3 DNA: TGTGCCAGCTCGCCGAAGAGGGGTCGCACAGATACGCAGTATTTT. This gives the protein CASSPKRGRTDTQYF.

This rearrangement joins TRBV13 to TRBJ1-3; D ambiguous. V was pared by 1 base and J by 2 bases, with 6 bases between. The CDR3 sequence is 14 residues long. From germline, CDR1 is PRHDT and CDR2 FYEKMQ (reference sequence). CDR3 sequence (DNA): TGTGCCAGCAGCTTAGAGGTCCCTGGAAACACCATATATTTT. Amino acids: CASSLEVPGNTIYF.

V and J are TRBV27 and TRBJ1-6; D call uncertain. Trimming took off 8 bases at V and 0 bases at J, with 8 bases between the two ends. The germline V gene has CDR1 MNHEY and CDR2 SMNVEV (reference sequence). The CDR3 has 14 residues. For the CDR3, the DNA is TGTGCCAGCTCCCCCGGCTCCTATAATTCACCCCTCCACTTT. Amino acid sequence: CASSPGSYNSPLHF.

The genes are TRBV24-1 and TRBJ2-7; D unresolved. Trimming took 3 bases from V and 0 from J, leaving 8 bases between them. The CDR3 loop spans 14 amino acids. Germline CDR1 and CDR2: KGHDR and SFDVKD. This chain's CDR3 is CATSDADGSYEQYF. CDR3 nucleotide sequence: TGTGCCACCAGTGATGCTGACGGCTCCTACGAGCAGTACTTC.

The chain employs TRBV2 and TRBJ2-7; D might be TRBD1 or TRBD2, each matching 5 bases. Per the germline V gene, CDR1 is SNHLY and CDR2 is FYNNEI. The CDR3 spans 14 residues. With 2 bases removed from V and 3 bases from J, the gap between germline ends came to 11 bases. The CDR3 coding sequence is TGTGCCAGCAGTGAATATGGGGGAAACTACGAGCAGTACTTC. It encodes CASSEYGGNYEQYF.

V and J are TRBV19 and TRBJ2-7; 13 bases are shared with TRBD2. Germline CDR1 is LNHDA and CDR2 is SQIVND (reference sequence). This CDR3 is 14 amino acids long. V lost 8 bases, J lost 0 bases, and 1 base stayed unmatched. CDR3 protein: CASRTSGSSYEQYF. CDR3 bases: TGTGCCAGTCGGACTAGCGGGAGCTCCTACGAGCAGTACTTC.

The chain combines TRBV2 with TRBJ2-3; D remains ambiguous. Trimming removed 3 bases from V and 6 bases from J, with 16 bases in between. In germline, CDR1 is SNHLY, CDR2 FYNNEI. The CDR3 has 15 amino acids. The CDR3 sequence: CASSERTGSWDTQYF. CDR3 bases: TGTGCCAGCAGTGAGCGGACGGGCTCCTGGGATACGCAGTATTTT. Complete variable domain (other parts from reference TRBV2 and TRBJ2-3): EPEVTQTPSHQVTQMGQEVILRCVPISNHLYFYWYRQILGQKVEFLVSFYNNEISEKSEIFDDQFSVERPDGSNFTLKIRSTKLEDSAMYFCASSERTGSWDTQYFGPGTRLTVL.

The CDR3 DNA is TGTGCCAGCAGCCACCCCCCTACACAGGGTAATAATTCACCCCTCCACTTT. Protein product: CASSHPPTQGNNSPLHF. The chain joins TRBV3-1 (or the pseudogene TRBV3-2) to TRBJ1-6, with D possibly matching TRBD1 (6 bases). Trimming stripped 3 bases from V and 5 bases from J, with 17 bases between. Germline V CDR1 and CDR2: LGHDT, YNNKEL (reference sequence). This CDR3 contains 17 residues.

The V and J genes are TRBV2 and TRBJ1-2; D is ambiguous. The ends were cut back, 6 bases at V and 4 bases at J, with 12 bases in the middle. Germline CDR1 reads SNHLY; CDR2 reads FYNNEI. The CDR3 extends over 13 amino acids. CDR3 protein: CASRPGVPYGYTF. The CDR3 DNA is TGTGCCAGCAGGCCGGGCGTCCCCTATGGCTACACCTTC.

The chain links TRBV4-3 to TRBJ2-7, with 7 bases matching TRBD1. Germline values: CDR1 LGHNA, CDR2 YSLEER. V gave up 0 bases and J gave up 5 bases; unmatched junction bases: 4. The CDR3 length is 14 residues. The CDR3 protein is CASSQDHRGHEQYF. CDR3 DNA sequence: TGCGCCAGCAGCCAAGACCACAGGGGCCACGAGCAGTACTTC.

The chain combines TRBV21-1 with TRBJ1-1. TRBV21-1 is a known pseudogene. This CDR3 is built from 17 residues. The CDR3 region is CASSKAMGEGLVTEAFF. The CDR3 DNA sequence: TGTGCCAGCAGCAAAGCTATGGGGGAGGGTTTGGTCACTGAAGCTTTCTTT.

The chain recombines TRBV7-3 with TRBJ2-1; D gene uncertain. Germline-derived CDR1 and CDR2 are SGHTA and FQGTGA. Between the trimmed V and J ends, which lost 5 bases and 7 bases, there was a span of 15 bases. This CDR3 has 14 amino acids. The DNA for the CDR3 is TGTGCCAGCAGCGCGGCCCACCTCGGGAATGAGCAGTTCTTC. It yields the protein CASSAAHLGNEQFF.

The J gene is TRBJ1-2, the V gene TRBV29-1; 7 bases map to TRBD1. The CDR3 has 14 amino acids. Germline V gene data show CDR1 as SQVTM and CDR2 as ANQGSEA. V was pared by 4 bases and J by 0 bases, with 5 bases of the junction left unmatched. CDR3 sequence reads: CSVGRDSANYGYTF. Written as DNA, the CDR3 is TGCAGCGTTGGAAGGGACAGCGCTAACTATGGCTACACCTTC.

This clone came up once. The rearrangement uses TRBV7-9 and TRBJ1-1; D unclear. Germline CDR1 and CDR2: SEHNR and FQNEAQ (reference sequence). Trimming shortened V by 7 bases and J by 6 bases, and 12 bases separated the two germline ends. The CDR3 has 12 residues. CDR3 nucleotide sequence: TGTGCCAGCAACCACGGACGTGCTGAAGCTTTCTTT. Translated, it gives CASNHGRAEAFF.

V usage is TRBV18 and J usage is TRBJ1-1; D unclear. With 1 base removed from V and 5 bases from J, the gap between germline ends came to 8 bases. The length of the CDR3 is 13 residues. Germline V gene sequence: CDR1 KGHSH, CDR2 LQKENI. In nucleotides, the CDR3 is TGTGCCAGCTCACCACAAAGGGTGACTGAAGCTTTCTTT. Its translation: CASSPQRVTEAFF.